The clone carrying this TCR beta chain was seen a handful of times. The CDR3 consists of 16 residues. V lost 5 bases, J lost 5 bases, and 12 bases stayed unmatched. Germline CDR1 SGHTA, CDR2 FQGNSA. This specimen comes from a study of blood T cell repertoires in COVID-19. The table came from immunoSEQ multiplex PCR; TCRdb's copy has only in-frame clones and leaves some out. The sample holds 250,000 to 300,000 clones, about 86% seen once. The rearrangement joins TRBV7-2 to TRBJ1-1; the match to TRBD1 covers 9 bases. The clonotype comes from a woman aged 70-85 years with COVID-19, enrolled during active disease. Sequences were obtained from peripheral blood. The CDR3, as DNA: TGTGCCAGCAGCCCCCGGGGACAGGGAGGGGAGACTGAAGCTTTCTTT. It is translated as CASSPRGQGGETEAFF.